The 24 T cell receptor beta chains below were found in one sample sequenced in a study of identical twins. TCRdb fed the 5' RACE reads into MiXCR, producing one record per CDR3 protein. The table records 600,000 to 800,000 distinct CDR3 sequences, less than 25% of them present only once. The sample was also reused in another study, on T cells expressing NK-cell markers.

The sequenced sample was PBMCs. Receptor source: a woman aged 18-29 years in good health.

The table lists this clonotype with many counts. This rearrangement joins TRBV6-2 or TRBV6-3 to TRBJ2-7; D gene uncertain. Trimming cost V 0 bases and J 7 bases, with 22 bases left between them. Germline CDR1 MNHEY, CDR2 SVGEGT. This CDR3 contains 17 residues. CDR3 sequence (DNA): TGTGCCAGCAGTTACTCGGGCCAGGCAAACCTCCCGAGGGAGCAGTACTTC. It specifies CASSYSGQANLPREQYF.

The rearrangement links TRBV9 to TRBJ2-1, with 7 bases matching TRBD1. This CDR3 has 14 residues. The germline gives CDR1 SGDLS, CDR2 YYNGEE. Trimming at V came to 0 bases and at J to 7 bases, leaving 4 bases not matched to a gene. This chain's CDR3 is CASSVEGASNEQFF. In DNA, the CDR3 is TGTGCCAGCAGCGTAGAGGGGGCGAGTAATGAGCAGTTCTTC.

The chain carries TRBV20-1 and TRBJ2-5; 8 positions match TRBD1. V lost 2 bases, J lost 5 bases, and 10 bases stayed unmatched. The CDR3 runs 15 residues. Germline lookup yields CDR1 DFQATT and CDR2 SNEGSKA (reference sequence). Written as DNA, the CDR3 is TGCAGTGCTAGATCAGGGGGCAGTCTGAGGGAGACCCAGTACTTC. Its translation is CSARSGGSLRETQYF.

Only a few counts were recorded for this clonotype. The J gene is TRBJ2-7, the V gene TRBV12-3 or TRBV12-4; D uncertain. The CDR3 length is 11 residues. V lost 8 bases and J lost 6, with 11 bases in between. CDR3 in amino acids: CASSGHREQYF. CDR3 DNA: TGTGCCAGCTCCGGCCACCGCGAGCAGTACTTC.

The gene calls are TRBV7-3 and TRBJ2-3; no definite D call. This CDR3 is built from 13 residues. Trimming removed 0 bases at V and 5 bases at J, with 6 bases between. Germline values: CDR1 SGHTA, CDR2 FQGTGA. DNA of the CDR3: TGTGCCAGCAGCTTAACCCGTGAAGATACGCAGTATTTT. This sequence encodes CASSLTREDTQYF.

This clonotype occurred a few times. This sequence joins TRBV20-1 and TRBJ1-5; TRBD1 might be the D (6 bases). The CDR3 sequence is 18 residues long. Trimming cost V 6 bases and J 2 bases, with 26 bases left between them. Germline V CDR1 and CDR2: DFQATT, SNEGSKA (reference sequence). The CDR3: CSATGTTTSRGGNQPQHF. CDR3 nucleotides: TGCAGTGCCACCGGGACAACCACTAGCCGGGGGGGCAATCAGCCCCAGCATTTT.

This chain links TRBV20-1 with TRBJ2-1; 9 nucleotides agree with TRBD2. The CDR3 is 16 amino acids. From germline, CDR1 is DFQATT and CDR2 SNEGSKA (reference sequence). V was pared by 6 bases and J by 4 bases, with 13 bases of the junction left unmatched. In DNA, the CDR3 is TGCAGTGCCCAAAGGTGGGGCGGGGGGGCTTACAATGAGCAGTTCTTC. Its protein product is CSAQRWGGGAYNEQFF.

Regarding this clonotype: One end of the junction does not line up with germline, which may come from a read error. This chain's CDR3 is CASSFLGSSCEQYF. The DNA for the CDR3 is TGTGCCAGCAGTTTCTTAGGTAGCTCCTGCGAGCAGTACTTC. V usage is TRBV6-5 and J usage is TRBJ2-7; no reliable D call. Germline V gene sequence: CDR1 MNHEY, CDR2 SVGAGI. There are 14 residues in the CDR3.

This clonotype was seen a few times. This chain joins TRBV7-2 and TRBJ1-2, with D tentatively TRBD1 (6 bases). The CDR3 consists of 14 residues. CDR1 is SGHTA, CDR2 FQGNSA, per germline. V lost 3 bases, J lost 4 bases, and 12 bases lay in between. CDR3 nucleotides: TGTGCCAGCAGCTTTTCAGGGGCTCCCTATGGCTACACCTTC. This gives the protein CASSFSGAPYGYTF.

The rearrangement links TRBV7-9 to TRBJ1-2, with D uncertain. V was trimmed by 2 bases and J by 8 bases, leaving 9 bases between them. There are 12 residues in the CDR3. CDR1 and CDR2 from the germline V gene are SEHNR and FQNEAQ (reference sequence). The CDR3 DNA follows: TGTGCCAGCAGCTTAAGGGCGACGGGCTACACCTTC. Its translation is CASSLRATGYTF.

The rearrangement uses TRBV4-2 and TRBJ1-6, with D uncertain. V was shortened by 1 base and J by 6 bases, with 13 bases between the two germline ends. The CDR3 sequence is 16 residues long. From germline, CDR1 is LGHNA and CDR2 YNFKEQ. In nucleotides, the CDR3 is TGTGCCAGCAGCCAAGTCAGCCAGCGGACTAATTCACCCCTCCACTTT. Protein product: CASSQVSQRTNSPLHF.

This chain connects TRBV18 to TRBJ2-1; 9 nucleotides align to TRBD2. The V segment lost 3 bases and the J segment 5 bases; nucleotides outside the gene matches: 5. CDR1 KGHSH and CDR2 LQKENI come from the germline V gene. The CDR3 runs 15 residues. CDR3 DNA sequence: TGTGCCAGCTCACCGGTGGGACTAGCCGACAATGAGCAGTTCTTC. Residues: CASSPVGLADNEQFF.

V is TRBV12-3 or TRBV12-4 and J is TRBJ2-2; unclear D gene. The CDR3 is 15 residues long. V was pared by 7 bases and J by 0 bases, with 12 bases between. The CDR3 DNA sequence: TGTGCCAGCAAAAAGGGCAGCGCGAACACCGGGGAGCTGTTTTTT. Amino acids: CASKKGSANTGELFF.

The chain couples TRBV5-5 to TRBJ2-3, with D possibly being TRBD2 (6 bases). This CDR3 is built from 17 residues. Trimming removed 4 bases from V and 4 bases from J, with 22 bases in between. CDR1 is SGHKS and CDR2 is YYEKEE in the germline V gene (reference sequence). The CDR3 DNA is TGTGCCAGCAGCCCCACCCCGGGAGCCCGGACGTCAGATACGCAGTATTTT. Its translation is CASSPTPGARTSDTQYF.

In its sample, this clonotype was seen many times. The chain employs TRBV5-1 and TRBJ2-1; TRBD2 matches 10 bases. There are 13 residues in the CDR3. V lost 0 bases to trimming and J lost 10 bases; unmatched junction nucleotides: 1. CDR1 SGHRS and CDR2 YFSETQ come from the germline V gene. CDR3 sequence reads: CASSLGTSGEQFF. Here the CDR3 DNA reads TGCGCCAGCAGCTTGGGGACTAGCGGAGAGCAGTTCTTC.

This clonotype occurred many times. V and J are TRBV29-1 and TRBJ2-7; D might be TRBD2 (7 bases). The germline V and J ends were trimmed by 7 bases and 3 bases, with 16 bases remaining between them. Germline V gene sequence: CDR1 SQVTM, CDR2 ANQGSEA. This CDR3 region has 13 residues. CDR3 sequence reads: CSALAGADYEQYF. CDR3 DNA sequence: TGCAGCGCCTTGGCGGGGGCGGACTACGAGCAGTACTTC.

This clonotype was seen only a few times. The chain is built from TRBV20-1 and TRBJ2-1; D gene ambiguous. The CDR3 has 15 residues. The germline CDR1 and CDR2 sequences are DFQATT and SNEGSKA (reference sequence). V lost 7 bases, J lost 0 bases, and 16 bases lay in between. CDR3 DNA: TGCAGTGTGACGTTGGGGTCGAGCTCCTACAATGAGCAGTTCTTC. As protein: CSVTLGSSSYNEQFF.

V gene TRBV11-3 combines with J gene TRBJ2-3; D perhaps matches TRBD1 (6 bases). V shed 3 bases and J shed 2 bases, with 12 bases lying between them. CDR3 length equals 15 residues. The germline CDR1 and CDR2 sequences are SGHNT and YENEEA. The CDR3 is CASSFQGGATDTQYF. CDR3 bases: TGTGCCAGCAGCTTTCAAGGGGGAGCCACAGATACGCAGTATTTT.

This clonotype was seen a handful of times. This chain joins TRBV29-1 and TRBJ2-3; possibly TRBD1 for D (5 bases). The V gene lost 8 bases and the J gene lost 3 bases, with 12 bases spanning the gap. This CDR3 contains 12 residues. Germline CDR1 is SQVTM and CDR2 is ANQGSEA. The CDR3 sequence: CSPRKGTDTQYF. Here the CDR3 DNA reads TGCAGCCCGCGGAAGGGGACAGATACGCAGTATTTT.

This rearrangement joins TRBV11-2 to TRBJ2-7; a weak D match, TRBD1 (5 bases). Trimming cost V 0 bases and J 3 bases, with 12 bases left between them. The germline V gene encodes CDR1 SGHAT and CDR2 FQNNGV. This CDR3 has 15 residues. For the CDR3, the DNA is TGTGCCAGCAGCTTAGACACAGGCTTTGGCTACGAGCAGTACTTC. This encodes CASSLDTGFGYEQYF.

This clonotype occurred many times. V and J are TRBV7-8 and TRBJ2-3; a possible D gene is TRBD2 (6 bases). This CDR3 has 14 amino acids. V was pared by 1 base and J by 4 bases, with 9 bases between. Per germline, CDR1 SGHVS and CDR2 FQNEAQ. This CDR3 is CASSLGLAPDTQYF. CDR3 sequence (DNA): TGTGCCAGCAGCTTAGGGCTAGCGCCAGATACGCAGTATTTT.

This clonotype came up a few times. The gene calls are TRBV5-6 and TRBJ1-2; no firm D call. V shed 4 bases and J shed 5 bases, with 12 bases lying between them. This CDR3 has 13 amino acids. The germline gives CDR1 SGHDT, CDR2 YYEEEE. The CDR3 DNA follows: TGTGCCAGCAGCCCGGACGTGGGATATGGCTACACCTTC. Protein product: CASSPDVGYGYTF.

This clonotype was seen a handful of times. The chain links TRBV24-1 to TRBJ2-7; 10 positions match TRBD1. After removal of 3 bases from V and 8 bases from J, the junction contained 3 bases not matched to a gene. Germline CDR1 KGHDR, CDR2 SFDVKD. CDR3 size: 13 residues. This CDR3 is CATSDRDRGQQYF. In nucleotides, the CDR3 is TGTGCCACCAGTGATCGGGACAGGGGCCAGCAGTACTTC.

The chain combines TRBV5-5 with TRBJ1-1; TRBD1 matches 9 bases. The CDR3 loop spans 18 amino acids. V lost 0 bases to trimming and J lost 0 bases; unmatched junction nucleotides: 9. Germline-derived CDR1 and CDR2 are SGHKS and YYEKEE (reference sequence). The CDR3 sequence: CASSLVPGQGRMNTEAFF. DNA of the CDR3: TGTGCCAGCAGCTTGGTCCCGGGACAGGGACGAATGAACACTGAAGCTTTCTTT.